This note documents a single TCR beta chain sequence. The antigen is not known. The data derive from a study of T cell repertoires in cytomegalovirus infection. Study-level information: The public TCR beta signatures pointed to both CMV infection and matching HLA type.

V lost 11 bases to trimming and J lost 4 bases; unmatched junction nucleotides: 7. CDR1 and CDR2 (germline): LNHDA, SQIVND (reference sequence). The CDR3 consists of 14 residues. Study-level findings and limits: In two of eight donors, the top clonotype was HLA-C-restricted CMV-specific. Adding up the frequency of public TCR beta families identified people who carried CMV plus the relevant HLA.

TCRdb processed the reads anew with MiXCR; each CDR3 protein has one entry. This table has about 500,000 distinct CDR3 sequences, roughly a third appearing once. The TCR sequence derives from a human donor in good health (CMV status not recorded). Some clones in this sample may be carry-over from other donors' samples. The starting material was cultured PBMCs, obtained from culture after CMV antigen stimulation. J is TRBJ2-5 and V is TRBV19; the match to TRBD2 covers 13 bases. CDR3 bases: TGTGCCCACGGACTAGCGGGAGATGGAGAGACCCAGTACTTC. It yields the protein CAHGLAGDGETQYF.